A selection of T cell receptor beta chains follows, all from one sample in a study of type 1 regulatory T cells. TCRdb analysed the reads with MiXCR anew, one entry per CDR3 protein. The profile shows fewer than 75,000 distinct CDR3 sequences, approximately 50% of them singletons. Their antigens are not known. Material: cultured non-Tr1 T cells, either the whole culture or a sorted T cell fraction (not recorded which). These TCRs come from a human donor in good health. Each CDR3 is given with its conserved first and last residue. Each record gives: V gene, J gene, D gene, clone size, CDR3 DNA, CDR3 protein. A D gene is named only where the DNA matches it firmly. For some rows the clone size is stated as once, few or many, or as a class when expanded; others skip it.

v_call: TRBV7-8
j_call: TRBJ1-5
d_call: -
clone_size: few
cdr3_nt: TGTGCCAGCAGCTCCGACAGGAAAGATCAGCCCCAGCATTTT
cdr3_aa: CASSSDRKDQPQHF

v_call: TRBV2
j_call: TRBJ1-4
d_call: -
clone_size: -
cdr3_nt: TGTGCCAGCAGCCCTCAAATAAAACTGTTTTTT
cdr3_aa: CASSPQIKLFF

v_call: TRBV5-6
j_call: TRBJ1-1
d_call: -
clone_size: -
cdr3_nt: TGTGCCAGCAGCTTGGCAGGGCCAACTGAAGCTTTCTTT
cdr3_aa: CASSLAGPTEAFF

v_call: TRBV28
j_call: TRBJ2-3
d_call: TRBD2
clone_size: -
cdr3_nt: TGTGCCAGCACTTCGGGGGGATTCACAGATACGCAGTATTTT
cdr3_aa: CASTSGGFTDTQYF

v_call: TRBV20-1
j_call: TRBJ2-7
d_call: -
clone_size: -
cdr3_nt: TGCAGTGCCTCCAAGGACTCTGGCGAGCAGTACTTC
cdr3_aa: CSASKDSGEQYF

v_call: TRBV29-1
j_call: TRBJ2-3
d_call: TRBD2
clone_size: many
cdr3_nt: TGCAGCGTTGACGGGCAAGCGGGAACAGATACGCAGTATTTT
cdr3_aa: CSVDGQAGTDTQYF

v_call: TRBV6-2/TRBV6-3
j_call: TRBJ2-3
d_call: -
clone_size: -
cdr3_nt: TGTGCCAGCAGTTCCACATGGGATACGCAGTATTTT
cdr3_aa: CASSSTWDTQYF

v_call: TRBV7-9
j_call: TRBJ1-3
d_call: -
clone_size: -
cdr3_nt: TGTGCCAGCAGCAAAGACCCCGCGAGGTCTGGAAACACCATATATTTT
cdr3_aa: CASSKDPARSGNTIYF

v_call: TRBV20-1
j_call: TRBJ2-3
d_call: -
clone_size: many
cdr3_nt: TGCAGTGCTAGGAGAGGTAGCTTGAGCACAGATACGCAGTATTTT
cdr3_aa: CSARRGSLSTDTQYF

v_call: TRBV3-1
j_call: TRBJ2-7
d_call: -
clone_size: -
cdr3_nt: TGTGCCAGCAGCCAAGAACCGGGAAACAACGAGCAGTACTTC
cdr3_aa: CASSQEPGNNEQYF

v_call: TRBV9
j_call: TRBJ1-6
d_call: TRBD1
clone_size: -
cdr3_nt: TGTGCCAGCAGCGTAGTCCCCACAGGGGATTCACCCCTCCACTTT
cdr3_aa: CASSVVPTGDSPLHF

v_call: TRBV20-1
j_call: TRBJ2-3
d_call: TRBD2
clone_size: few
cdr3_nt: TGCAGTGCCGGACTAGCGGTGATTCCTAGCACAGATACGCAGTATTTT
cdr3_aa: CSAGLAVIPSTDTQYF

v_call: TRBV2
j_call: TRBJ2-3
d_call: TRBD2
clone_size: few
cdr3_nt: TGTGCCGTCCAGGGACTAGCGGGGATTACAGATACGCAGTATTTT
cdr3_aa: CAVQGLAGITDTQYF

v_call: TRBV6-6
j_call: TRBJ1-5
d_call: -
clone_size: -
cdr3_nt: TGTGCCAGCGGTCAGAATCAGCCCCAGCATTTT
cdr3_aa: CASGQNQPQHF

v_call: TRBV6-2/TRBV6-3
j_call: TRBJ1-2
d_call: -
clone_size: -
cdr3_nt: TGTGCCAGCAGTTACCGAGGGAGCTTGGACACCTTC
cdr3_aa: CASSYRGSLDTF

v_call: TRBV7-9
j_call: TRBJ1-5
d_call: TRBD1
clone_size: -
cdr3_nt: TGTGCCAGCAGCTTAGGCCCTTTGGGACAGGGGGCGAGTAATCAGCCCCAGCATTTT
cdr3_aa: CASSLGPLGQGASNQPQHF

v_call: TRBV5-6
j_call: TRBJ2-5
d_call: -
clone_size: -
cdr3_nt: TGTGCCAGCCGGAGGGGTCAGCAAGAGACCCAGTACTTC
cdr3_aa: CASRRGQQETQYF

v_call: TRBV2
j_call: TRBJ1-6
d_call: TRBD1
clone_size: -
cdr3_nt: TGTGCCAGCAGGGCCGGGACAGGGAGTTCACCCCTCCACTTT
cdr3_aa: CASRAGTGSSPLHF

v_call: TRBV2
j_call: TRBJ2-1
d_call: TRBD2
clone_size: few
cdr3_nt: TGTGCCAGCAGTGAAGAGGCGGGGGGCTCCTACAATGAGCAGTTCTTC
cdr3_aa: CASSEEAGGSYNEQFF

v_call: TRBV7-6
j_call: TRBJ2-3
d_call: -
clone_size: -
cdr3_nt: TGTGCCAGCAGCGCCGGAGTGTTAAGCACAGATACGCAGTATTTT
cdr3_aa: CASSAGVLSTDTQYF

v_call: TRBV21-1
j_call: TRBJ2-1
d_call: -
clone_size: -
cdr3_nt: TGTGCCAGCAGCCCGGGACAGCAGTACAATGAGCAGTTCTTC
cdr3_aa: CASSPGQQYNEQFF

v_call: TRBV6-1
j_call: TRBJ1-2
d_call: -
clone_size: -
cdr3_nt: TGTGCCAGCAGTTCGGGCGGGACAAACTATGGCTACACCTTC
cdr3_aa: CASSSGGTNYGYTF

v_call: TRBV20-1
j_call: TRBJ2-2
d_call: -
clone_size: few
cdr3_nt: TGCAGTGCTAGAGATCCCGGGACCCCTGGGGCGAGGGAGCTGTTTTTT
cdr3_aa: CSARDPGTPGARELFF